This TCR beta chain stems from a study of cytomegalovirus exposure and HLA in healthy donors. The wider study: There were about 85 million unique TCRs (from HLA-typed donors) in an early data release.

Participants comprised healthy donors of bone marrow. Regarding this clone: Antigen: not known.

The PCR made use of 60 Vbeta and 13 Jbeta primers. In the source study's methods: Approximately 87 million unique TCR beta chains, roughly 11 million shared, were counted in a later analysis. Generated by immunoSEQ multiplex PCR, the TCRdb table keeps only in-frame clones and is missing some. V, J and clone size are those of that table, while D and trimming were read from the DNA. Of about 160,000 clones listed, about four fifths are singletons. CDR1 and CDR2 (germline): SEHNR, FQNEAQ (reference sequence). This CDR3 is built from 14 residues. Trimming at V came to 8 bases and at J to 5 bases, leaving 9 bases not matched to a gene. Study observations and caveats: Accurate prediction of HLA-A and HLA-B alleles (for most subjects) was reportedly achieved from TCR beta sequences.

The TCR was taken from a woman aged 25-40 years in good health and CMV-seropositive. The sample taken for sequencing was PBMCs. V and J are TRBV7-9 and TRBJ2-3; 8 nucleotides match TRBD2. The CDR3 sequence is CASAGLAKGDTQYF. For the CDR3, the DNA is TGTGCCAGCGCTGGACTAGCAAAAGGAGATACGCAGTATTTT. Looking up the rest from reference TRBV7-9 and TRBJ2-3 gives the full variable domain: DTGVSQNPRHKITKRGQNVTFRCDPISEHNRLYWYRQTLGQGPEFLTYFQNEAQLEKSRLLSDRFSAERPKGSFSTLEIQRTEQGDSAMYLCASAGLAKGDTQYFGPGTRLTVL.